This T cell receptor beta chain was found in a study of cytomegalovirus exposure and HLA in healthy donors. Primers included in the PCR were 60 Vbeta and 13 Jbeta primers. Generated by immunoSEQ multiplex PCR, the TCRdb table keeps only in-frame clones and is missing some. The table lists more than 95,000 clones, 65% to 85% of them singletons. This clone has more than one count but fewer than ten. Its antigen is currently unknown. Study outcomes and limitations: Being indistinguishable, some V segments were excluded, TRBV6-2 and TRBV6-3 among them. With DRB1 most and HLA-C fewest, TCR association rates differed between HLA loci in a later analysis. According to a later analysis, donors in an Asian-associated ancestry cluster reportedly had fewer N-insertions than the roughly 640-donor mean.

Germline V gene sequence: CDR1 KGHSH, CDR2 LQKENI. The CDR3 is 14 residues long. V was shortened by 5 bases and J by 6 bases, with 15 bases between the two germline ends. What was sequenced was PBMCs. The clonotype comes from a man in his fifties or sixties in good health and CMV-seropositive. The chain recombines TRBV18 with TRBJ2-3; a possible D gene is TRBD2 (5 bases). The CDR3 loop reads CASSRQAAQDTQYF. The DNA for the CDR3 is TGTGCCAGCTCAAGACAAGCGGCGCAGGATACGCAGTATTTT.